A single sample gave rise to the 18 T cell receptor beta chains below, sequenced in a study of spatial heterogeneity in lung cancer. TCRdb processed the 5' RACE reads anew with MiXCR; each CDR3 protein has one entry. The sample comprises about 21,000 distinct CDR3 sequences, around 4.3% of which are singletons, and about 7.2% rests with the top ten. The time point was: sample taken at primary tumor resection. The sequenced sample was PBMCs, obtained at surgery. The receptors here all came from a male donor with early-stage non-small cell lung cancer.

This clonotype is medium-sized by share. V usage is TRBV2 and J usage is TRBJ2-7; D might be TRBD1 (5 bases). Trimming stripped 4 bases from V and 2 bases from J, with 15 bases between. The CDR3 covers 15 residues. The germline CDR1 and CDR2 sequences are SNHLY and FYNNEI. The CDR3 reads CASSVEGQGPYEQYF. DNA for the CDR3: TGTGCCAGCAGTGTAGAAGGGCAGGGTCCCTACGAGCAGTACTTC.

This clonotype occurred a few times. This chain links TRBV11-2 with TRBJ2-2, with 8 bases lining up with TRBD2. V was clipped by 3 bases and J by 0 bases; unmatched bases: 0. The CDR3 contains 15 residues. Germline V gene sequence: CDR1 SGHAT, CDR2 FQNNGV. The DNA of the CDR3 is TGTGCCAGCAGCTTTAGCGGGACGAACACCGGGGAGCTGTTTTTT. This gives the protein CASSFSGTNTGELFF.

This clonotype has a count of ten or more. The chain is built from TRBV7-6 and TRBJ2-7; D remains unclear. Germline-derived CDR1 and CDR2 are SGHVS and FNYEAQ. The V end was cut by 3 bases, the J end by 5 bases, with 5 bases between. CDR3 length: 11 amino acids. The CDR3 nucleotides read TGTGCCAGCAGCTTCGGAAACGAGCAGTACTTC. This sequence encodes CASSFGNEQYF.

This clonotype was seen only a few times. V usage is TRBV20-1 and J usage is TRBJ2-2; 9 nucleotides align to TRBD2. This CDR3 has 15 amino acids. Germline lookup yields CDR1 DFQATT and CDR2 SNEGSKA (reference sequence). V was pared by 6 bases and J by 2 bases, with 7 bases of the junction left unmatched. The CDR3 here is CSAEAGGINTGELFF. The CDR3, as DNA: TGCAGTGCCGAGGCGGGAGGGATCAACACCGGGGAGCTGTTTTTT.

Ten or more counts support this clonotype. The chain is built from TRBV4-2 and TRBJ2-5, with TRBD2 matching over 7 bases. There are 15 residues in the CDR3. V dropped 0 bases and J dropped 1; count of bases not matched to a gene: 2. The V gene's germline CDR1 is LGHNA and CDR2 YNFKEQ. CDR3 residues: CASSQERGIQETQYF. CDR3 DNA sequence: TGTGCCAGCAGCCAAGAGCGGGGGATCCAAGAGACCCAGTACTTC.

The table lists this clonotype with many counts. The V and J genes are TRBV20-1 and TRBJ2-2; D is uncertain. The germline gives CDR1 DFQATT, CDR2 SNEGSKA (reference sequence). The CDR3 loop spans 14 amino acids. V was cut by 2 bases and J by 4 bases, with 11 bases left in between. The DNA of the CDR3 is TGCAGTGCTAGAAGGCAGACAATCACCGGGGAGCTGTTTTTT. The encoded protein is CSARRQTITGELFF.

This clonotype was recorded once. The genes are TRBV12-3 or TRBV12-4 and TRBJ1-1, with D possibly matching TRBD1 (5 bases). The CDR3 runs 14 residues. V gave up 5 bases and J gave up 1 base, with 11 bases separating them. CDR3 coding DNA: TGTGCCAGCAGTCCGGGGACGGGGAACACTGAAGCTTTCTTT. Its translation: CASSPGTGNTEAFF.

This clonotype was seen many times. This chain joins TRBV6-6 and TRBJ1-2, with a possible D match to TRBD1 (6 bases). Germline loops: CDR1 MNHNY, CDR2 SVGAGI (reference sequence). This CDR3 contains 16 residues. V gave up 5 bases and J gave up 0 bases, with 16 bases separating them. DNA for the CDR3: TGTGCCAGCAGTCCCCGGGGGCGCAGAACTAACTATGGCTACACCTTC. Amino acids: CASSPRGRRTNYGYTF.

This clonotype was seen ten or more times. V gene TRBV5-1 combines with J gene TRBJ2-7, with D perhaps matching TRBD2 (6 bases). This CDR3 region has 13 residues. V was pared by 5 bases and J by 5 bases, with 14 bases between. CDR1 and CDR2 (germline): SGHRS, YFSETQ. In nucleotides, the CDR3 is TGCGCCAGCAGACGGGACTGGGGGGACGAGCAGTACTTC. Its protein product is CASRRDWGDEQYF. Together with reference TRBV5-1 and TRBJ2-7, the CDR3 gives the full variable domain: KAGVTQTPRYLIKTRGQQVTLSCSPISGHRSVSWYQQTPGQGLQFLFEYFSETQRNKGNFPGRFSGRQFSNSRSEMNVSTLELGDSALYLCASRRDWGDEQYFGPGTRLTVT.

This clonotype has ten or more counts. V usage is TRBV6-5 and J usage is TRBJ2-7; D is unresolved. This CDR3 has 15 amino acids. Trimming removed 4 bases from V and 0 bases from J, with 13 bases in between. Per the germline V gene, CDR1 is MNHEY and CDR2 is SVGAGI. The chain's CDR3 is CASSSGRLSSYEQYF. CDR3 bases: TGTGCCAGCAGTTCCGGGCGTTTAAGCTCCTACGAGCAGTACTTC.

This clonotype was seen ten or more times. The J gene is TRBJ2-5, the V gene TRBV6-5; weak D call: TRBD1 (6 bases). Trimming stripped 2 bases from V and 4 bases from J, with 14 bases between. CDR1 and CDR2 from the germline V gene are MNHEY and SVGAGI. The CDR3 has 15 residues. This CDR3 reads CASSYRQGHTETQYF. In DNA form, the CDR3 reads TGTGCCAGCAGTTACCGGCAGGGACATACAGAGACCCAGTACTTC.

The V call is TRBV21-1, the J call TRBJ2-1; the table's TRBD2 call for D was not verified on the DNA. TRBV21-1 is labeled a pseudogene. The CDR3 loop spans 19 amino acids. The CDR3 DNA sequence: TGTGCCAGCAGCAAAGGTGATAACAGGGGGACTAGCGGGAGAAATGAGCAGTTCTTC. Protein sequence: CASSKGDNRGTSGRNEQFF.

This clonotype has ten or more counts. This chain connects TRBV29-1 to TRBJ2-5, with TRBD1 as a possible D gene (6 bases). V lost 7 bases to trimming and J lost 5 bases, with 17 bases between them. CDR3 size: 13 residues. The germline V gene encodes CDR1 SQVTM and CDR2 ANQGSEA. CDR3 sequence (DNA): TGCAGCGCTCTACAGGGTTCGTGGGAGACCCAGTACTTC. As protein: CSALQGSWETQYF.

In its sample, this clonotype was seen many times. V is TRBV28 and J is TRBJ2-7; the D gene is possibly TRBD2 (5 bases). The germline V and J ends were trimmed by 6 bases and 3 bases, with 18 bases remaining between them. The CDR3 covers 15 residues. Germline V lookup: CDR1 MDHEN, CDR2 SYDVKM. This CDR3 is CASSSDLGWGYEQYF. Written as DNA, the CDR3 is TGTGCCAGCAGCTCGGACTTGGGGTGGGGCTACGAGCAGTACTTC.

This clonotype was found many times. The CDR3 region is CASSLETGTRGELFF. The CDR3 DNA is TGTGCCAGCAGCTTAGAAACAGGGACCCGCGGGGAGCTGTTTTTT. This chain uses TRBV7-2 with TRBJ2-2; TRBD1 is a possible D gene (6 bases). Germline V lookup: CDR1 SGHTA, CDR2 FQGNSA. The ends were cut back, 1 base at V and 7 bases at J, with 13 bases in the middle. The CDR3 length is 15 residues.

This clonotype was seen repeatedly, ten times or more. This chain joins TRBV29-1 and TRBJ2-7, with 8 bases that match TRBD1. The V gene's germline CDR1 is SQVTM and CDR2 ANQGSEA. The J segment lost 2 bases and the V segment lost 5 bases, leaving 5 bases of the junction unmatched. The CDR3 consists of 13 residues. For the CDR3, the DNA is TGCAGCGTTCGGGACAGGCCAGCCTACGAGCAGTACTTC. It is translated as CSVRDRPAYEQYF.

The chain links TRBV9 to TRBJ2-1; possibly TRBD2 for D (5 bases). Germline V gene sequence: CDR1 SGDLS, CDR2 YYNGEE. V lost 3 bases, J lost 10 bases, and 29 bases lay in between. The CDR3 consists of 18 residues. Written as DNA, the CDR3 is TGTGCCAGCAGCGACCCCAACCCCCCTAGCCGAGTTAAAGGGGAGCAGTTCTTC. It encodes CASSDPNPPSRVKGEQFF.

V is TRBV27 and J is TRBJ2-1, with D possibly matching TRBD2 (6 bases). V was trimmed by 4 bases and J by 1 base, leaving 11 bases between them. Germline V gene sequence: CDR1 MNHEY, CDR2 SMNVEV (reference sequence). The length of the CDR3 is 15 residues. The CDR3 region has the DNA TGTGCCAGCAGTTCCGGGACTCAATCCTACAATGAGCAGTTCTTC. It specifies CASSSGTQSYNEQFF.